The entry below gives a single TCR beta chain sequence along with its context. This sample is drawn from a study of OX40 agonist ivuxolimab in advanced cancers. Overall study: Patients got intravenous ivuxolimab at 0.01 to 10 mg/kg every 2 weeks. Patients were 82.7% male with ages roughly 20 to 85, mean about 60.

TCRdb's copy holds only in-frame clones and misses some; the assay was immunoSEQ multiplex PCR. The sample holds 15,000 to 20,000 clones, about 70% seen once. This TCR was recovered from an adult with an advanced solid tumor such as melanoma, head and neck, liver or kidney cancer. The sample consisted of CD4+ or CD8+ T cells sorted from blood, taken in a trial of the OX40 agonist ivuxolimab.

CDR3 sequence (DNA): TGTGCCAGCAGTCCCCCCGACACCCTCTACGAGCAGTACTTC. As protein: CASSPPDTLYEQYF. The chain has TRBV5-6 and TRBJ2-7, with D hard to call. CDR1 and CDR2 from the germline V gene are SGHDT and YYEEEE. This CDR3 has 14 amino acids. Trimming removed 5 bases from V and 3 bases from J, with 15 bases in between.